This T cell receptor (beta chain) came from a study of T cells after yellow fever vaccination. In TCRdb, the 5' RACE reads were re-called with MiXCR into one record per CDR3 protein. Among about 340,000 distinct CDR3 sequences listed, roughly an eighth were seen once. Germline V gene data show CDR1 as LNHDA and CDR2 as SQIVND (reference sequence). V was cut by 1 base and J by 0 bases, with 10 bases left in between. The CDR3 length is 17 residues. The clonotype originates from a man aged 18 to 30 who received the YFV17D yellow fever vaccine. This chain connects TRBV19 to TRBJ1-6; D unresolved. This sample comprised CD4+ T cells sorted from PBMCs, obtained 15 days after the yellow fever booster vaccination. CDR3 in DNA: TGTGCCAGTAGTATAGTACCGAGGAGCTCCTATAATTCACCCCTCCACTTT. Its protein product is CASSIVPRSSYNSPLHF.